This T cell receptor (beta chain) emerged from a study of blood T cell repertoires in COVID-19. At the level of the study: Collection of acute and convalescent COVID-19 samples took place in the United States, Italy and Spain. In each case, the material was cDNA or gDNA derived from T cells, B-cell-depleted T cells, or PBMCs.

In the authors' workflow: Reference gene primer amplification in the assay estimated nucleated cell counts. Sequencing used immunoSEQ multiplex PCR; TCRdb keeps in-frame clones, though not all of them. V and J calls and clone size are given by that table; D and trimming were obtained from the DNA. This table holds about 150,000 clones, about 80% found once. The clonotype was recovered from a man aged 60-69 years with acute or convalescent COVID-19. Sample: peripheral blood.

The CDR3 region is CASSPRTGGYGYTF. The DNA for the CDR3 is TGTGCCAGCAGCCCGCGGACAGGGGGCTATGGCTACACCTTC. This chain joins TRBV4-2 and TRBJ1-2, with 10 bases identical to TRBD1. With 4 bases clipped from V and 4 bases from J, the junction kept 3 bases outside the gene matches. The CDR3 covers 14 residues. From germline, CDR1 is LGHNA and CDR2 YNFKEQ.